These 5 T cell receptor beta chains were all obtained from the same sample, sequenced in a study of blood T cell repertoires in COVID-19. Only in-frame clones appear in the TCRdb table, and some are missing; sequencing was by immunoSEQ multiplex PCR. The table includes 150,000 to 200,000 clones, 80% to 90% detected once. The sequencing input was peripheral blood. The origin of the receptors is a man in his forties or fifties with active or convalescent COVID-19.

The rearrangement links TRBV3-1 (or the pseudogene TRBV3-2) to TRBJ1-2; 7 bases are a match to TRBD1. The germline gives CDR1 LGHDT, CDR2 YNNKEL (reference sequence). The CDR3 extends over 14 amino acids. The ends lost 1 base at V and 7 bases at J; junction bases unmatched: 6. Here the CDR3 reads CASSQGGGAGGYTF. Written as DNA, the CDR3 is TGTGCCAGCAGCCAAGGAGGGGGCGCCGGTGGCTACACCTTC.

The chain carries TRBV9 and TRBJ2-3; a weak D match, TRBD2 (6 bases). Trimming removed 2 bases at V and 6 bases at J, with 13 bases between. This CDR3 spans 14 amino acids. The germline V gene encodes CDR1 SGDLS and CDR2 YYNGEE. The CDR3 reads CASSVGGGGDTQYF. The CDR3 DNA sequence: TGTGCCAGCAGCGTGGGCGGTGGGGGGGATACGCAGTATTTT.

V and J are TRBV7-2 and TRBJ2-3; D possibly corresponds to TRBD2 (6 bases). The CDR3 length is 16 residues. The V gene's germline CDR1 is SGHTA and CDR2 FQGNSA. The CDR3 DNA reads TGTGCGGCAGGAGGCGGGGTAGGTGGGGGAGGAGATACGCAGTATTTT. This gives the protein CAAGGGVGGGGDTQYF.

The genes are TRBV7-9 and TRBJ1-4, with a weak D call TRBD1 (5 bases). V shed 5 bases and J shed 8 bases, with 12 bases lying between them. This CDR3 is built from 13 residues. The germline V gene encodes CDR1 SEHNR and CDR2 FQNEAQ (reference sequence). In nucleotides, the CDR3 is TGTGCCAGCAGCCGGGACGCGGGGGAAAAACTGTTTTTT. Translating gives CASSRDAGEKLFF.

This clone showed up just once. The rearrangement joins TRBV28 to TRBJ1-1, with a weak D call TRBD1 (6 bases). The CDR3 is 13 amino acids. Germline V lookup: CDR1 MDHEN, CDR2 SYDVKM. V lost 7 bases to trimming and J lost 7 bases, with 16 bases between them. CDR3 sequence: CASTTRGRVEAFF. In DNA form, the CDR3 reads TGTGCCAGCACGACCAGGGGAAGGGTTGAAGCTTTCTTT.